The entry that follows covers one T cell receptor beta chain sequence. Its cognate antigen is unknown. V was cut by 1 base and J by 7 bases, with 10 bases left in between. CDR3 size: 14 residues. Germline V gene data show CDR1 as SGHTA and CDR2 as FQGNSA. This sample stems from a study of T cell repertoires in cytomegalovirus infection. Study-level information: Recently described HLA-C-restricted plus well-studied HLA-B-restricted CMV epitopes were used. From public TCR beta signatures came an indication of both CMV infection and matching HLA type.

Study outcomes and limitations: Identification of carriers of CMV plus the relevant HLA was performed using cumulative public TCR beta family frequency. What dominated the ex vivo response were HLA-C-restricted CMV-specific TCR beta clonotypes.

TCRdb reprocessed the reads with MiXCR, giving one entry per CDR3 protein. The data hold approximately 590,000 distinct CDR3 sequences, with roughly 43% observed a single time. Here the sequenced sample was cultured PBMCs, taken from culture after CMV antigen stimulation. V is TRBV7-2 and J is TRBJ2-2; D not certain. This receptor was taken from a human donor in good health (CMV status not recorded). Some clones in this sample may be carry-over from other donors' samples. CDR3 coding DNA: TGTGCCAGCAGCTTAGTAACGAGCATCGGGGAGCTGTTTTTT. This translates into CASSLVTSIGELFF.